Below are 27 T cell receptor delta chains sequenced from a single sample in a study of gamma-delta T cells after stem cell transplantation. TCRdb re-called clones from the RT-PCR reads via CATT. The table records thousands of delta-chain clones, 1.2% of them present only once. Sequenced material: gamma-delta T cells. The receptors originated from a human donor. It is not recorded whose cells these are; they may come from a transplant donor.

This clone was counted only a few times. The likely explanation is a read error, given a far larger clone one base away. Other DNA sequences within the sample encode an identical CDR3. J is TRDJ3 and V is TRDV2; a weak D match, TRDD3 (5 bases). Germline V gene data show CDR1 as GEAIGNYY and CDR2 as EKD. Deletions cut 1 base from V and 1 base from J, with 16 bases between. The CDR3 covers 19 residues. The CDR3 loop reads CACDTPSSTGSWDTRQMFF. CDR3 DNA: TGTGCCTGTGACACGCCGAGCTCAACTGGTTCCTGGGACACCCGACAGATGTTTTTC.

This clone appeared a few times. The amino acid sequence in TCRdb belongs to a much larger clone and departs from this DNA's translation at residue 7, likely a sequencing read error; the sequence shown is translated from the DNA. The V and J genes are TRDV2 and TRDJ1; 8 positions match TRDD3. The germline V gene encodes CDR1 GEAIGNYY and CDR2 EKD. V lost 0 bases to trimming and J lost 2 bases; unmatched junction nucleotides: 7. The CDR3 runs to 16 residues. This CDR3 is CACDTLVVGDTDKLIF. CDR3 nucleotide sequence: TGTGCCTGTGACACCCTAGTTGTGGGGGATACCGATAAACTCATCTTT.

The chain links TRDV2 to TRDJ1; 12 bases line up with TRDD3. Germline loops: CDR1 GEAIGNYY, CDR2 EKD. The J segment lost 0 bases and the V segment lost 3 bases, leaving 10 bases of the junction unmatched. The CDR3 extends over 18 amino acids. Here the CDR3 reads CACDYLTGGYRYTDKLIF. CDR3 nucleotides: TGTGCCTGTGACTACCTTACTGGGGGATACAGGTACACCGATAAACTCATCTTT.

This clone showed up just a few times. This likely traces to a read error, being one base from a far larger clone. Other DNA sequences within the sample encode an identical CDR3. This rearrangement joins TRDV2 to TRDJ1; TRDD3 aligns across 10 bases. Germline loops: CDR1 GEAIGNYY, CDR2 EKD. This CDR3 has 17 amino acids. V was clipped by 2 bases and J by 2 bases; unmatched bases: 10. The CDR3 bases are TGTGCCTGTGACAGCCTGAGGGGGATACGTGGGACCGATAAACTCATCTTT. Encoded protein: CACDSLRGIRGTDKLIF.

This clone was picked up a small number of times. This is likely an artifact of a read error, given a far larger clone one base away. The sample holds other DNA sequences that translate to the same CDR3. The V and J genes are TRDV2 and TRDJ1; 13 bases align to TRDD3. Germline CDR1 is GEAIGNYY and CDR2 is EKD. This CDR3 comprises 22 residues. For the CDR3, the DNA is TGTGCCTGTGACACCGTTTCGACTGGGGGATACGGCCCCCTGGTGTACACCGATAAACTCATCTTC. It yields the protein CACDTVSTGGYGPLVYTDKLIF.

Turning to this clone: This probably arose from a read error, given a far larger clone one base away. The identical CDR3 is also encoded by other nucleotide sequences in the sample. The chain couples TRDV1 to TRDJ1, with 7 bases fitting TRDD3. Germline V gene lookup returns CDR1 TSWWSYY and CDR2 QGS. This CDR3 contains 19 residues. The CDR3 DNA reads as TGTGCTCTTGGGGATACCATGGGGGACGTAATCCGGGGTACCGATAAGCTCATCTTT. Amino acid sequence: CALGDTMGDVIRGTDKLIF.

In this sample, this clone turned up a few times. The TCRdb record carries a much larger clone's protein, which differs from this DNA's translation at residue 15; a read error is the likely cause, and the protein listed here is the DNA translation. The chain couples TRDV2 to TRDJ3; 11 bases are a match to TRDD3. From germline, CDR1 is GEAIGNYY and CDR2 EKD. This CDR3 comprises 20 residues. CDR3 sequence: CACDRVLGDKSSWDARQMFF. CDR3 DNA sequence: TGTGCCTGTGACCGTGTACTGGGGGATAAGAGCTCCTGGGACGCCCGACAGATGTTTTTC.

Concerning this clone itself: TCRdb attributes to this sequence the protein of a much larger clone, which differs from the DNA translation at residue 14; a read error is likely, and the protein displayed is translated from the DNA. The chain has TRDV2 and TRDJ1; 13 nucleotides match TRDD3. Germline V gene data show CDR1 as GEAIGNYY and CDR2 as EKD. V was clipped by 3 bases and J by 4 bases; unmatched bases: 16. The CDR3 spans 19 residues. As DNA, the CDR3 is TGTGCCTGTGACGCTCTACTGGGGGATACGCGAAATGAACTCGATAAACTCATCTTT. Translation gives CACDALLGDTRNELDKLIF.

Of note for this clone: The mismatch at residue 3 between this DNA's translation and the TCRdb protein of a much larger clone likely reflects a read error; the protein shown is translated from the DNA. Additional DNA sequences in this sample encode the identical CDR3. This chain links TRDV2 with TRDJ3; 12 bases match TRDD3. The CDR3 extends over 21 amino acids. CDR1 is GEAIGNYY and CDR2 is EKD in the germline V gene. CDR3 nucleotides: TGTGCCCGTGACACGTCTGGGGGATACGCCCGAAGCTCCTGGGACACCCGACAGATGTTTTTC. Translating gives CARDTSGGYARSSWDTRQMFF.

Of note for this clone: Since a far larger clone is one base different, this is likely a read error. Within the sample, other DNA sequences also encode this same CDR3. V usage is TRDV2 and J usage is TRDJ1, with 12 bases fitting TRDD3. Germline lookup yields CDR1 GEAIGNYY and CDR2 EKD. The CDR3 spans 17 residues. CDR3: CACDTVGTGGYSEKLIF. CDR3 sequence (DNA): TGTGCCTGTGACACCGTAGGCACTGGGGGATACTCCGAAAAACTCATCTTT.

This clone was observed a few times. The translation of this DNA and the TCRdb protein of a much larger clone differ at residues 8 and 14, probably owing to a read error; the protein shown here is translated from the DNA. V is TRDV2 and J is TRDJ1; 7 bases are shared with TRDD3. Per germline, CDR1 GEAIGNYY and CDR2 EKD. There are 16 residues in the CDR3. The CDR3 here is CACDTLGGTGTDKPIF. CDR3 nucleotides: TGTGCCTGTGACACCCTGGGGGGTACCGGCACCGATAAACCCATCTTT.

This clone was detected a few times. This is likely an artifact of a read error, given a far larger clone one base away. This CDR3 is also generated by other DNA sequences in the sample. The rearrangement uses TRDV2 and TRDJ3; tentative D call: TRDD3 (5 bases). Trimming took 0 bases from V and 0 from J, leaving 17 bases between them. The CDR3 contains 20 residues. Germline assignment: CDR1 GEAIGNYY and CDR2 EKD. CDR3 sequence reads: CACDTVRGMLSSWDTRQMFF. The CDR3 DNA is TGTGCCTGTGACACCGTAAGGGGAATGCTAAGCTCCTGGGACACCCGACAGATGTTTTTC.

For this clone: TCRdb's entry gives the protein of a much larger clone, which mismatches this DNA's translation at residue 16, likely from a read error; the protein reported here is translated from the DNA. This chain connects TRDV2 to TRDJ1, with TRDD3 matching 12 bases. This CDR3 spans 20 amino acids. J was trimmed by 6 bases and V by 0 bases; bases with no gene match: 19. CDR1 is GEAIGNYY and CDR2 is EKD in the germline V gene. CDR3 residues: CACDTVSSSVLGDTANKLIF. The CDR3, as DNA: TGTGCCTGTGACACCGTATCTTCCTCCGTACTGGGGGATACCGCCAATAAACTCATCTTT.

This clone is medium-sized by share. This could be a read error, since a much larger clone is one nucleotide away. Other DNA sequences in the sample encode the same CDR3. This rearrangement joins TRDV2 to TRDJ1, with 12 bases matching TRDD3. The CDR3 runs to 19 residues. Germline lookup yields CDR1 GEAIGNYY and CDR2 EKD. The CDR3 spells CACDPVLGDTFRYTDKLIF. The CDR3 DNA follows: TGTGCCTGTGACCCAGTACTGGGGGATACTTTCCGGTACACCGATAAGCTCATCTTT.

Comments on this clone: A far larger clone is just one base off, so this is likely a read error. Other DNA variants within this sample encode the same CDR3. The chain employs TRDV2 and TRDJ3; 10 bases are a match to TRDD3. The germline V gene encodes CDR1 GEAIGNYY and CDR2 EKD. The CDR3 extends over 17 amino acids. The CDR3 loop reads CACDTTGGSWDTRQMFF. Written as DNA, the CDR3 is TGTGCCTGTGACACGACTGGGGGATCCTGGGACACACGACAGATGTTTTTC.

This clone showed up just a few times. Translating this DNA gives a protein that differs at residue 15 from the TCRdb one, which belongs to a much larger clone; a read error is likely, and the protein shown is this translation. The chain is built from TRDV2 and TRDJ1; 12 nucleotides align to TRDD3. The V gene's germline CDR1 is GEAIGNYY and CDR2 EKD. The CDR3 is 20 residues long. After removal of 0 bases from V and 4 bases from J, the junction contained 17 bases not matched to a gene. CDR3 sequence: CACDTVGLGDTPRVSDKLIF. The CDR3 DNA sequence: TGTGCCTGTGACACCGTGGGTCTGGGGGATACGCCACGGGTCAGCGATAAACTCATCTTT.

This clone has a handful of counts. The likely explanation is a read error, given a far larger clone one base away. The same CDR3 arises from other DNA sequences in this sample as well. The chain uses TRDV2 and TRDJ1, with D perhaps matching TRDD3 (5 bases). Germline V gives CDR1 GEAIGNYY, CDR2 EKD. The CDR3 is 15 amino acids. The CDR3 here is CACDPLGPYTDKLIF. The DNA of the CDR3 is TGTGCCTGTGACCCCCTGGGTCCGTACACCGATAAACTTATCTTT.

This clone has more than one count but fewer than ten. For this DNA, TCRdb reports the protein of a much larger clone, which diverges at residue 7, most likely from a read error; the protein presented here is translated directly from the DNA. The chain employs TRDV2 and TRDJ1; 9 bases are a match to TRDD3. Germline CDR1 reads GEAIGNYY; CDR2 reads EKD. The CDR3 runs 19 residues. The trim removed 2 bases at V and 0 bases at J, leaving 15 bases unmatched. CDR3 DNA: TGTGCCTGTGACAGGGTCATGGTCACTGGGGGACACTACACCGATAAACTCATCTTT. Translated: CACDRVMVTGGHYTDKLIF.

This clone was counted a few times. A far more abundant clone sits one base away, making this likely a read error. J is TRDJ1 and V is TRDV1, with D possibly called TRDD2 or TRDD3 (9 bases each). Germline CDR1 is TSWWSYY and CDR2 is QGS. The V end lost 9 bases, the J end lost 7 bases, and 54 bases lay between the germline ends. CDR3 length: 25 residues. This chain's CDR3 is CALRSSAPSNPLHLPTVGDIGKLIF. The CDR3 coding sequence is TGTGCTCTGCGGAGCTCCGCACCCTCAAATCCCCTTCACCTTCCTACCGTGGGGGATATCGGTAAACTCATCTTT.

This clone was detected only a few times. TCRdb shows a much larger clone's protein in place of this DNA's translation, and the two differ at residue 13, likely through a read error; the protein shown is translated from the DNA. The gene calls are TRDV1 and TRDJ1, with 8 bases matching TRDD3. The CDR3 consists of 19 residues. The V gene end was trimmed by 2 bases and the J gene end by 8 bases; junction bases not matched to a gene: 22. Germline V gene sequence: CDR1 TSWWSYY, CDR2 QGS. The CDR3 loop reads CALGESPPWPSPAGGKLIF. The CDR3 bases are TGTGCTCTTGGGGAAAGTCCCCCCTGGCCTTCCCCTGCTGGGGGAAAACTCATCTTT.

Note on this clone: A far larger clone is only one base removed, so a read error is likely. In the same sample, other DNA sequences code for this CDR3. This chain links TRDV2 with TRDJ1; the match to TRDD3 covers 7 bases. Per germline, CDR1 GEAIGNYY and CDR2 EKD. The CDR3 has 20 residues. CDR3 residues: CACDTVIGGPRRGSGDKLIF. The CDR3 DNA follows: TGTGCCTGTGACACCGTGATTGGGGGACCCCGTCGGGGGTCCGGCGATAAACTCATCTTC.

In this sample, this clone turned up a few times. This likely stems from a read error, as it lies one base from a far larger clone. The chain has TRDV2 and TRDJ1, with 12 bases fitting TRDD3. CDR3 length: 15 amino acids. The germline gives CDR1 GEAIGNYY, CDR2 EKD. DNA for the CDR3: TGTGCCTGTGACTCTATACTGGGGGATACCGCTAAACCCATCTTT. This sequence encodes CACDSILGDTAKPIF.

About this clone: A far larger clone differs by one base, so this is likely a read error. Other DNA sequences in the sample encode the same CDR3. This chain uses TRDV2 with TRDJ3; 8 bases agree with TRDD3. V gave up 0 bases and J gave up 1 base; unmatched junction bases: 28. Per the germline V gene, CDR1 is GEAIGNYY and CDR2 is EKD. This CDR3 is built from 26 residues. As DNA, the CDR3 is TGTGCCTGTGACACCGTAAAGCCCCCGGGACTGGGGGCCACCCTTCTCAGTTCCTGGGACACCCGACAGATGTTTTTC. Its translation is CACDTVKPPGLGATLLSSWDTRQMFF.

This clone was observed a handful of times. TCRdb records a much larger clone's protein for this DNA, with a difference at residue 11 that likely arises from a read error; the protein given is the translation of the DNA. The V and J genes are TRDV1 and TRDJ2, with 13 bases matching TRDD3. CDR1 and CDR2 from the germline V gene are TSWWSYY and QGS. V shed 8 bases, J shed 0 bases, and the junction held 12 bases outside the gene matches. The CDR3 extends over 19 amino acids. CDR3 protein: CALTSTGGYVEPLTAQLFF. The CDR3, as DNA: TGTGCTCTTACAAGTACTGGGGGATACGTGGAACCTTTGACAGCACAACTCTTCTTT.

This clone has more than one count but fewer than ten. TCRdb's protein for this DNA is that of a much larger clone and differs from the translation at residue 7, likely a read error; the protein shown is the DNA translation. V and J are TRDV2 and TRDJ3; 7 nucleotides match TRDD3. CDR1 GEAIGNYY and CDR2 EKD come from the germline V gene. The CDR3 consists of 20 residues. The V and J ends lost 0 bases and 0 bases, in that order; junction bases with no gene match: 10. CDR3 in DNA: TGTGCCTGTGACACCGTAGGGGGGATGCTAAGCTCCTGGGACACCCGACAGATGTTTTTC. Translation gives CACDTVGGMLSSWDTRQMFF.

The J gene is TRDJ1, the V gene TRDV2, with 10 bases aligning to TRDD3. This CDR3 has 19 residues. The V gene's germline CDR1 is GEAIGNYY and CDR2 EKD. J lost 1 base, V lost 4 bases, and 17 bases had no gene match. Here the CDR3 reads CACETLGELGDRVTDKLIF. The CDR3 DNA reads as TGTGCCTGTGAGACCCTTGGGGAGCTGGGGGATAGGGTCACCGATAAACTCATCTTT.

This clone occurred a few times. A read error is likely here: a far larger clone is one base away. This chain uses TRDV2 with TRDJ3, with 13 bases lining up with TRDD3. CDR1 and CDR2 from the germline V gene are GEAIGNYY and EKD. This CDR3 region has 25 residues. This CDR3 is CARDTAGGTGGYAAPGSWDTRQMFF. CDR3 bases: TGTGCCCGTGACACCGCGGGAGGTACTGGGGGATACGCTGCGCCTGGCTCCTGGGACACCCGACAGATGTTTTTC.